A selection of T cell receptor beta chains follows, all from one sample in a study of Ad26.COV2.S vaccination and SARS-CoV-2 variants. Clones were sequenced by immunoSEQ multiplex PCR, and TCRdb holds only the in-frame ones, with some missing. The sample lists about 400,000 clones; around 91% were seen once. The input for sequencing was peripheral blood, taken in a trial of Ad26.COV2.S vaccine versus placebo. These receptor sequences come from a person between 18 and 65 years old who received the Ad26.COV2.S COVID-19 vaccine or a placebo. Each CDR3 is given with its conserved first and last residue. The D gene is left open where the match is weak. The size entry is marked missing in some rows and otherwise reads once, few, many or a size class.

cdr3_length,j_call,v_call,d_call,clone_size,cdr3_nt,cdr3_aa
15,TRBJ2-3,TRBV5-4,TRBD1,-,TGTGCCAGCAGTGTGGGACAGGGGCGATTTGATACGCAGTATTTT,CASSVGQGRFDTQYF
19,TRBJ2-1,TRBV5-1,TRBD2,once,TGCGCCAGCAGCCCCTTAGGTACGATGTCCAGCGGGAGGGCAAATGAGCAGTTCTTC,CASSPLGTMSSGRANEQFF
15,TRBJ1-2,TRBV7-3,-,-,TGTGCCAGCAGCTTAAATGCCGGGCCATCAGATGGCTACACCTTC,CASSLNAGPSDGYTF
14,TRBJ2-7,TRBV28,-,-,TGTGCCAGCAGTTTTGGGACACTGACCTACGAGCAGTACTTC,CASSFGTLTYEQYF
17,TRBJ2-2,TRBV7-3,TRBD2,-,TGTGCCAGCAGCTCTCCCCGCGGGGGAGTCGTTGGCGGGGAGCTGTTTTTT,CASSSPRGGVVGGELFF
18,TRBJ2-2,TRBV13,-,-,TGTGCCAGCAGCTTAGACAGGTTCGGGCGGTCGGACACCGGGGAGCTGTTTTTT,CASSLDRFGRSDTGELFF
14,TRBJ2-2,TRBV2,-,-,TGTGCCAGCAGTCCCACGGACCCGACCGGGGAGCTGTTTTTT,CASSPTDPTGELFF
13,TRBJ2-1,TRBV13,-,-,TGTGCCAGCAGCTCGTACTTGGACAATGAGCAGTTCTTC,CASSSYLDNEQFF
16,TRBJ2-5,TRBV3-1/TRBV3-2,TRBD1,-,TGTGCCAGCAGTTCCGGGACAGGGCCCTCCGGGGAGACCCAGTACTTC,CASSSGTGPSGETQYF
14,TRBJ2-3,TRBV4-1,-,-,TGCGCCAGCAGCCATATGTATAGCACAGATACGCAGTATTTT,CASSHMYSTDTQYF
15,TRBJ2-1,TRBV30,TRBD1,-,TGTGCCTGGAGTGTAACAGGGGTAAGGAAAAATGAGCAGTTCTTC,CAWSVTGVRKNEQFF
12,TRBJ2-1,TRBV7-2,-,few,TGTGCCAGCAACCGGAGAGGTGGTGAGCAGTTCTTC,CASNRRGGEQFF
13,TRBJ1-5,TRBV15,-,-,TGTGCCACCCAAGGGGGGAACAATCAGCCCCAGCATTTT,CATQGGNNQPQHF
16,TRBJ2-2,TRBV18,TRBD1,-,TGTGCCAGCTCACCTCGGGACAGGGGGAACACCGGGGAGCTGTTTTTT,CASSPRDRGNTGELFF
13,TRBJ1-1,TRBV23-1,-,-,TGCGCCAGCAGTCAGTGGGACCTCACTGAAGCTTTCTTT,CASSQWDLTEAFF
16,TRBJ2-6,TRBV6-5,-,-,TGTGCCAGCAGTTACCGGGTGCAGACTGGGGCCAACGTCCTGACTTTC,CASSYRVQTGANVLTF
16,TRBJ2-7,TRBV7-8,-,-,TGTGCCAGCAGCCCCCTGGGGCACCCTGGGGGGTACGAGCAGTACTTC,CASSPLGHPGGYEQYF
16,TRBJ2-1,TRBV5-4,-,-,TGTGCCAGCAGCTTGATCACATCCAGCTCCTACAATGAGCAGTTCTTC,CASSLITSSSYNEQFF
14,TRBJ1-1,TRBV5-1,-,-,TGCGCCAGCAGCCCGGTACAGGTTAACACTGAAGCTTTCTTT,CASSPVQVNTEAFF
14,TRBJ2-7,TRBV9,TRBD1,-,TGTGCCAGCAGCGTAGGGACAGGTCGTCCCGAGCAGTACTTC,CASSVGTGRPEQYF
11,TRBJ2-3,TRBV20-1,-,-,TGCAGTGCAAAACTAAATATGGCGCAGTATTTT,CSAKLNMAQYF
14,TRBJ2-7,TRBV14,-,-,TGTGCCAGCAGCCAAGATCCCAGGGCCTACGAGCAGTACTTC,CASSQDPRAYEQYF
15,TRBJ2-5,TRBV30,TRBD2,-,TGTGCCTGGAGACCTAGCGGGAGGGCCGGAGAGACCCAGTACTTC,CAWRPSGRAGETQYF